These T cell receptor beta chains were read from a single sample in a study of cytomegalovirus exposure and HLA in healthy donors. The data were produced by immunoSEQ multiplex PCR, yet TCRdb's version contains in-frame clones alone and is incomplete. The sample includes about 81,000 clones, around 80% of them seen just once. Input material: PBMCs. The receptors were gathered from a man aged 45 to 65 in good health and CMV-seropositive. Both conserved end residues are part of each CDR3. The order of the fields is clone size, D gene, J gene, V gene, CDR3 DNA, CDR3 protein. The D gene is left open where the match is weak. Rows may omit the clone size; those that give it use once, few, many or a size class.

size: few; D: NA; J: TRBJ2-1; V: TRBV2; DNA: TGTGCCAGCCTATATCCTTCGAGCTCCTACAATGAGCAGTTCTTC; CDR3: CASLYPSSSYNEQFF
size: NA; D: TRBD1; J: TRBJ1-2; V: TRBV5-6; DNA: TGTGCCAGCAGATCCGGGACAGTTCTCTATGGCTACACCTTC; CDR3: CASRSGTVLYGYTF
size: NA; D: TRBD1; J: TRBJ2-5; V: TRBV19; DNA: TGTGCCAGTAGCCGGGACAGGGGTGACCAAGAGACCCAGTACTTC; CDR3: CASSRDRGDQETQYF
size: NA; D: TRBD2; J: TRBJ2-1; V: TRBV15; DNA: TGTGCCACCAGCAGAGGGGGTAGCGGGAGGATGTCTTGGAATGAGCAGTTCTTC; CDR3: CATSRGGSGRMSWNEQFF
size: once; D: TRBD2; J: TRBJ2-2; V: TRBV6-6; DNA: TGTGCCAGCAGTAACCCCACCCCCCGGGGGGCCGGGGAGCTGTTTTTT; CDR3: CASSNPTPRGAGELFF
size: NA; D: NA; J: TRBJ2-3; V: TRBV7-3; DNA: TGTGCCAGCAGCTTAGTCGGCACAGATACGCAGTATTTT; CDR3: CASSLVGTDTQYF
size: NA; D: NA; J: TRBJ2-7; V: TRBV4-3; DNA: TGCGCCAGCAGCCAAGATCATGTGCCGTCCTACGAGCAGTACTTC; CDR3: CASSQDHVPSYEQYF
size: NA; D: NA; J: TRBJ1-1; V: TRBV6-4; DNA: TGTGCCAGCAGTTCCTACCGCAACACTGAAGCTTTCTTT; CDR3: CASSSYRNTEAFF
size: NA; D: NA; J: TRBJ2-7; V: TRBV7-2; DNA: TGTGCCAGCAGTCATAGTCAGGGAGGCCACGAGCAGTACTTC; CDR3: CASSHSQGGHEQYF
size: few; D: NA; J: TRBJ2-1; V: TRBV5-4; DNA: TGTGCCAGCAGCTTGGCCGCCGGTCGGGTAGTCATTCGCAATGAGCAGTTCTTC; CDR3: CASSLAAGRVVIRNEQFF
size: NA; D: TRBD1; J: TRBJ1-2; V: TRBV27; DNA: TGTGCCAGCGGGGACAACAGGGGTGACTATGGCTACACCTTC; CDR3: CASGDNRGDYGYTF
size: NA; D: NA; J: TRBJ2-2; V: TRBV4-1; DNA: TGCGCCAGCAGCCAAGATCCCCTCAGCGCAAGGGAGCTGTTTTTT; CDR3: CASSQDPLSARELFF
size: NA; D: NA; J: TRBJ1-2; V: TRBV29-1; DNA: TGCAGCGTTGAAGCTGGGGAAAGGGGCCAAGCTAACTATGGCTACACCTTC; CDR3: CSVEAGERGQANYGYTF
size: few; D: NA; J: TRBJ2-2; V: TRBV9; DNA: TGTGCCAGCAGCGTAGCGAGCACCGGGGAGCTGTTTTTT; CDR3: CASSVASTGELFF
size: NA; D: NA; J: TRBJ2-6; V: TRBV19; DNA: TGTGCCACCAAGGCGGGTCCTGGGGCCAACGTCCTGACTTTC; CDR3: CATKAGPGANVLTF
size: few; D: TRBD2; J: TRBJ2-7; V: TRBV7-2; DNA: TGTGCCAGCAGCCGAAGGACTAGCGGGATCTCCTACGAGCAGTACTTC; CDR3: CASSRRTSGISYEQYF